Shown below are 32 T cell receptor beta chains from a single sample sequenced in a study of cytomegalovirus exposure and HLA in healthy donors. 13 Jbeta primers and 60 Vbeta primers were used for the PCR. Sequencing was performed with immunoSEQ multiplex PCR; in TCRdb, only in-frame clones are kept and a portion is missing. The table shows approximately 150,000 clones, with roughly four fifths occurring only once. Sample: PBMCs. These receptors were taken from a man younger than 35 in good health and CMV-seronegative.

The V gene is TRBV19, the J gene TRBJ2-7; TRBD2 matches 7 bases. The CDR3 loop spans 15 amino acids. V dropped 4 bases and J dropped 7; count of bases not matched to a gene: 13. Germline CDR1 is LNHDA and CDR2 is SQIVND (reference sequence). The CDR3 DNA is TGTGCCAGTAGTACGCCAGCGGGACCTTTGAGGGAGCAGTACTTC. Translation gives CASSTPAGPLREQYF. The variable domain in full, with the rest retrieved from reference TRBV19 and TRBJ2-7, is DGGITQSPKYLFRKEGQNVTLSCEQNLNHDAMYWYRQDPGQGLRLIYYSQIVNDFQKGDIAEGYSVSREKKESFPLTVTSAQKNPTAFYLCASSTPAGPLREQYFGPGTRLTVT.

This clone was detected a few times. This chain connects TRBV25-1 to TRBJ2-7, with 7 bases identical to TRBD2. The germline gives CDR1 MGHDK, CDR2 SYGVNS. This CDR3 region has 13 residues. V trimming: 8 bases; J trimming: 3 bases; junction bases outside the gene matches: 7. CDR3 region: CASSPSGIYEQYF. The CDR3 DNA is TGTGCCAGCTCCCCGAGCGGGATCTACGAGCAGTACTTC.

The chain uses TRBV6-1 and TRBJ1-5; D is ambiguous. The V and J ends lost 1 base and 0 bases respectively, with 4 bases between them. The germline V gene has CDR1 MNHNS and CDR2 SASEGT. The CDR3 length is 14 residues. The CDR3 nucleotides are TGTGCCAGCAGTGAAGTGAGTAGCAATCAGCCCCAGCATTTT. Residues: CASSEVSSNQPQHF.

The chain couples TRBV28 to TRBJ2-4, with a possible D match to TRBD1 (6 bases). Germline V gene data show CDR1 as MDHEN and CDR2 as SYDVKM. V shed 6 bases and J shed 0 bases, with 12 bases lying between them. The CDR3 runs to 15 residues. The CDR3 protein is CASRDSQLAKNIQYF. The CDR3 DNA reads as TGTGCCAGCAGGGACAGCCAGCTAGCCAAAAACATTCAGTACTTC.

V usage is TRBV7-3 and J usage is TRBJ2-1; a possible D gene is TRBD1 (6 bases). V was trimmed by 4 bases and J by 0 bases, leaving 13 bases between them. There are 16 residues in the CDR3. Germline lookup yields CDR1 SGHTA and CDR2 FQGTGA. The CDR3 region is CASSSRQGYSYNEQFF. CDR3 sequence (DNA): TGTGCCAGCAGCTCCAGGCAGGGGTACTCCTACAATGAGCAGTTCTTC.

The chain employs TRBV7-9 and TRBJ2-7; possible D gene TRBD1, 5 bases. The germline CDR1 and CDR2 sequences are SEHNR and FQNEAQ (reference sequence). V shed 4 bases and J shed 3 bases, with 16 bases lying between them. The CDR3 has 15 residues. CDR3 sequence: CASSSLPGFDYEQYF. The DNA of the CDR3 is TGTGCCAGCAGCTCACTCCCAGGGTTCGACTACGAGCAGTACTTC.

This CDR3 is CSVEDGTYEQYF. The CDR3 nucleotides read TGCAGCGTTGAAGACGGGACCTACGAGCAGTACTTC. V usage is TRBV29-1 and J usage is TRBJ2-7; tentative D call: TRBD2 (5 bases). Germline V gives CDR1 SQVTM, CDR2 ANQGSEA. V was clipped by 0 bases and J by 2 bases, with 5 bases between them. The CDR3 sequence is 12 residues long.

About this clone itself: Sequence at one end of the junction differs from germline and may be a read error. The rearrangement joins TRBV7-9 to TRBJ2-7; no clear D. This CDR3 region has 12 residues. Germline loops: CDR1 SEHNR, CDR2 FQNEAQ (reference sequence). The CDR3 coding sequence is TGTTCCAGCAGTTCCCAGGCGAACGAGCAGTACTTC. This translates into CSSSSQANEQYF.

This chain connects TRBV5-6 to TRBJ2-3, with 9 bases aligning to TRBD2. Germline lookup yields CDR1 SGHDT and CDR2 YYEEEE. With 3 bases clipped from V and 5 bases from J, the junction kept 7 bases outside the gene matches. This CDR3 spans 15 amino acids. The CDR3 is CASSSVGRGGDTQYF. In nucleotides, the CDR3 is TGTGCCAGCAGCTCTGTGGGGCGGGGGGGAGATACGCAGTATTTT.

This chain uses TRBV19 with TRBJ1-5; D remains unclear. Per the germline V gene, CDR1 is LNHDA and CDR2 is SQIVND (reference sequence). The CDR3 sequence is 13 residues long. Trimming took off 5 bases at V and 6 bases at J, with 11 bases between the two ends. For the CDR3, the DNA is TGTGCCAGTAGTGTCCTAATACGTCAGCCCCAGCATTTT. Protein sequence: CASSVLIRQPQHF.

The rearrangement links TRBV4-1 to TRBJ1-4, with 7 bases that match TRBD1. Germline V gene lookup returns CDR1 MGHRA and CDR2 YSYEKL. The trim removed 6 bases at V and 4 bases at J, leaving 8 bases unmatched. The CDR3 loop spans 15 amino acids. This CDR3 is CASRVTGTDNEKLFF. As DNA, the CDR3 is TGCGCCAGCAGGGTCACCGGGACAGATAATGAAAAACTGTTTTTT.

The chain is built from TRBV10-2 and TRBJ1-6; a weak D match, TRBD1 (5 bases). Germline loops: CDR1 WSHSY, CDR2 SAAADI. V was trimmed by 2 bases and J by 8 bases, leaving 7 bases between them. The CDR3 runs 13 residues. The CDR3 DNA is TGCGCCAGCAGTGAGACAGGAGATTCACCCCTCCACTTT. Amino acids: CASSETGDSPLHF.

The V gene is TRBV18, the J gene TRBJ2-5; 9 bases align to TRBD1. The J call may be faulty, since TRBJ2-7 better matches the DNA end. Germline V gene sequence: CDR1 KGHSH, CDR2 LQKENI. The CDR3 covers 13 residues. The CDR3 nucleotides read TGTGCCAGCTCCGGGACAGGGAGGTACGAGCAGTACTTC. Its translation: CASSGTGRYEQYF.

The chain is built from TRBV6-5 and TRBJ1-1, with TRBD1 matching over 8 bases. The CDR3 runs to 13 residues. Germline V gives CDR1 MNHEY, CDR2 SVGAGI. V lost 6 bases to trimming and J lost 5 bases; unmatched junction nucleotides: 5. CDR3 sequence: CASRTGVGTEAFF. The CDR3 DNA is TGTGCCAGCAGGACAGGGGTGGGAACTGAAGCTTTCTTT.

The rearrangement joins TRBV6-5 to TRBJ1-3, with TRBD1 matching over 9 bases. J was trimmed by 0 bases and V by 6 bases; bases with no gene match: 0. This CDR3 is built from 14 residues. Per the germline V gene, CDR1 is MNHEY and CDR2 is SVGAGI. The CDR3 region is CASRTGGSGNTIYF. The CDR3 nucleotides are TGTGCCAGCAGGACAGGGGGCTCTGGAAACACCATATATTTT.

V usage is TRBV19 and J usage is TRBJ2-2; possible D gene TRBD2, 5 bases. CDR1 is LNHDA and CDR2 is SQIVND in the germline V gene (reference sequence). This CDR3 region has 16 residues. The ends were cut back, 4 bases at V and 2 bases at J, with 14 bases in the middle. CDR3 sequence: CASSTGAAVNTGELFF. DNA of the CDR3: TGTGCCAGTAGTACCGGCGCAGCGGTAAACACCGGGGAGCTGTTTTTT.

The V and J genes are TRBV30 and TRBJ1-1; D remains unclear. This CDR3 has 12 residues. Germline CDR1 reads GTSNPN; CDR2 reads SVGIG (reference sequence). V was trimmed by 0 bases and J by 5 bases, leaving 7 bases between them. This chain's CDR3 is CAWSVLETEAFF. CDR3 bases: TGTGCCTGGAGTGTACTTGAAACTGAAGCTTTCTTT.

This clone was detected once. V is TRBV11-2 and J is TRBJ1-2, with TRBD1 as a possible D gene (5 bases). The ends were cut back, 3 bases at V and 4 bases at J, with 12 bases in the middle. From germline, CDR1 is SGHAT and CDR2 FQNNGV. This CDR3 comprises 14 residues. For the CDR3, the DNA is TGTGCCAGCAGCTTCACGGGGGAGGGCTATGGCTACACCTTC. Translated, it gives CASSFTGEGYGYTF.

A note on this clone: A read error may produce the germline difference seen at one junction end. CDR3 protein: CASNLSGVDGGELFF. The CDR3 DNA is TGTGCCAGCAATTTATCAGGGGTCGATGGCGGGGAGCTGTTTTTT. The rearrangement uses TRBV28 and TRBJ2-2; maybe TRBD1 (6 bases). The CDR3 has 15 amino acids. Germline assignment: CDR1 MDHEN and CDR2 SYDVKM.

The genes are TRBV28 and TRBJ1-5; no definite D call. Trimming removed 2 bases at V and 7 bases at J, with 9 bases between. The CDR3 contains 13 residues. Germline V gives CDR1 MDHEN, CDR2 SYDVKM. CDR3 sequence reads: CASSLALTQPQHF. The DNA for the CDR3 is TGTGCCAGCAGTTTAGCGTTAACGCAGCCCCAGCATTTT.

This clone was seen more than once but under ten times. The rearrangement links TRBV7-9 to TRBJ1-4; 8 nucleotides match TRBD1. The CDR3 spans 14 residues. V was pared by 7 bases and J by 5 bases, with 6 bases of the junction left unmatched. Germline CDR1 SEHNR, CDR2 FQNEAQ (reference sequence). The CDR3 coding sequence is TGTGCCAGCAACCCGACAGGGGACAATGAAAAACTGTTTTTT. Protein sequence: CASNPTGDNEKLFF.

This sequence joins TRBV14 and TRBJ1-5, with D possibly being TRBD1 (5 bases). The CDR3 extends over 13 amino acids. Deletions cut 3 bases from V and 5 bases from J, with 8 bases between. Germline V gene sequence: CDR1 SGHDN, CDR2 FVKESK. The DNA for the CDR3 is TGTGCCAGCAGCCAGGGACTCCATCAGCCCCAGCATTTT. Translating it yields CASSQGLHQPQHF.

The rearrangement uses TRBV2 and TRBJ2-7; the match to TRBD1 covers 12 bases. CDR3 length: 15 residues. Per the germline V gene, CDR1 is SNHLY and CDR2 is FYNNEI. J lost 6 bases, V lost 2 bases, and 5 bases had no gene match. CDR3 amino acids: CASSEQPGQGAEQYF. The CDR3 bases are TGTGCCAGCAGTGAACAACCGGGACAGGGGGCCGAGCAGTACTTC.

This chain uses TRBV28 with TRBJ1-2; weak D call: TRBD1 (5 bases). The CDR3 is 15 amino acids. In germline, CDR1 is MDHEN, CDR2 SYDVKM. Trimming cost V 6 bases and J 8 bases, with 22 bases left between them. The CDR3 protein is CASSRSGQGKGGYTF. CDR3 sequence (DNA): TGTGCCAGCAGCAGATCCGGGCAGGGTAAAGGAGGCTACACCTTC.

The chain links TRBV7-9 to TRBJ1-2; no definite D call. V was pared by 2 bases and J by 10 bases, with 8 bases between. Germline CDR1 is SEHNR and CDR2 is FQNEAQ (reference sequence). This CDR3 has 11 residues. The CDR3 nucleotides are TGTGCCAGCAGCTTAACCTCTAACTACACCTTC. Amino acids: CASSLTSNYTF.

The chain has TRBV27 and TRBJ2-1; TRBD2 matches 7 bases. The CDR3 runs to 12 residues. J lost 9 bases, V lost 6 bases, and 5 bases had no gene match. Germline V lookup: CDR1 MNHEY, CDR2 SMNVEV (reference sequence). Here the CDR3 DNA reads TGTGCCAGCAGGGGACTAAGGGCTGAGCAGTTCTTC. It encodes CASRGLRAEQFF.

The genes are TRBV9 and TRBJ1-1, with 8 nucleotides matching TRBD1. Germline CDR1 SGDLS, CDR2 YYNGEE. V gave up 6 bases and J gave up 6 bases; unmatched junction bases: 13. The CDR3 consists of 15 residues. The CDR3 nucleotides are TGTGCCAGCACCTCGCTTGACAGGGGTAACGCTGAAGCTTTCTTT. It codes for CASTSLDRGNAEAFF.

The rearrangement uses TRBV5-6 and TRBJ2-7, with a possible D match to TRBD1 (6 bases). This CDR3 region has 15 residues. Between the trimmed V and J ends, which lost 1 base and 7 bases, there was a span of 18 bases. CDR1 is SGHDT, CDR2 YYEEEE, per germline. The CDR3 reads CASSLYMQGHGEQYF. DNA of the CDR3: TGTGCCAGCAGCTTGTATATGCAGGGGCATGGGGAGCAGTACTTC.

The chain carries TRBV19 and TRBJ2-2; D is uncertain. CDR3 size: 13 residues. The germline gives CDR1 LNHDA, CDR2 SQIVND (reference sequence). The V gene lost 3 bases and the J gene lost 7 bases, with 9 bases spanning the gap. The DNA of the CDR3 is TGTGCCAGTAGTATCTCCAGAAGCGGGGAGCTGTTTTTT. Amino acids: CASSISRSGELFF.

This chain joins TRBV18 and TRBJ1-2; 10 nucleotides line up with TRBD1. The CDR3 length is 15 residues. CDR1 is KGHSH and CDR2 is LQKENI in the germline V gene. Losses at the gene ends were 6 bases for V and 4 bases for J; bases not matched to a gene: 8. The CDR3 DNA is TGTGCCAGCTCCCCTGGACAGGGGGACGTCTATGGCTACACCTTC. Translating it yields CASSPGQGDVYGYTF.

V and J are TRBV7-9 and TRBJ1-1, with D maybe TRBD1 (6 bases). Per the germline V gene, CDR1 is SEHNR and CDR2 is FQNEAQ (reference sequence). This CDR3 has 14 residues. V lost 5 bases to trimming and J lost 1 base, with 11 bases between them. For the CDR3, the DNA is TGTGCCAGCAGCCGGGGACACCCGAACACTGAAGCTTTCTTT. It is translated as CASSRGHPNTEAFF.

The chain links TRBV9 to TRBJ1-2; possible D gene TRBD1, 6 bases. This CDR3 is 18 amino acids long. Germline CDR1 is SGDLS and CDR2 is YYNGEE. Trimming stripped 8 bases from V and 8 bases from J, with 34 bases between. CDR3 loop: CARFSTPTGRGTLLGYTF. The DNA of the CDR3 is TGTGCCAGGTTCTCAACTCCCACGGGCAGGGGAACTTTATTGGGCTACACCTTC.